The 5 T cell receptor beta chains in this list originate from one sample, sequenced in a study of cytomegalovirus exposure and HLA in healthy donors. Produced via immunoSEQ multiplex PCR; TCRdb's table is partial and in-frame only. The sample holds over 100,000 clones, more than 70% seen once. Source material: PBMCs. All receptors derive from a woman between 18 and 29 years old in good health and CMV-seronegative.

V usage is TRBV19 and J usage is TRBJ1-4, with TRBD1 matching 12 bases. CDR1 is LNHDA and CDR2 is SQIVND in the germline V gene (reference sequence). This CDR3 has 15 amino acids. V dropped 7 bases and J dropped 3; count of bases not matched to a gene: 3. This CDR3 reads CASMGQGAANEKLFF. The CDR3 DNA follows: TGTGCCAGTATGGGACAGGGGGCGGCTAATGAAAAACTGTTTTTT.

This chain uses TRBV30 with TRBJ2-5; 8 bases line up with TRBD2. After removal of 3 bases from V and 13 bases from J, the junction contained 16 bases not matched to a gene. Germline CDR1 GTSNPN, CDR2 SVGIG (reference sequence). The CDR3 is 14 residues long. The CDR3 region is CAWSLGLAAAARYF. CDR3 bases: TGTGCCTGGAGCCTTGGACTAGCCGCTGCTGCGAGGTACTTC.

This clone was counted once. The chain carries TRBV14 and TRBJ1-1, with 11 bases identical to TRBD1. Germline CDR1 SGHDN, CDR2 FVKESK. Trimming cost V 0 bases and J 0 bases; bases outside gene matches: 3. The CDR3 sequence is 17 residues long. The CDR3 reads CASSQEGTGGLNTEAFF. The DNA of the CDR3 is TGTGCCAGCAGCCAAGAGGGGACAGGGGGTTTGAACACTGAAGCTTTCTTT.

V is TRBV18 and J is TRBJ1-2, with D unresolved. Trimming pared 8 bases from V and 0 bases from J, leaving 10 bases between. The CDR3 has 13 residues. CDR1 is KGHSH and CDR2 is LQKENI in the germline V gene. The CDR3 region is CASAEDANYGYTF. The CDR3 DNA is TGTGCCAGCGCAGAAGATGCTAACTATGGCTACACCTTC.

This sequence joins TRBV6-6 and TRBJ1-5; D call uncertain. V dropped 1 base and J dropped 4 bases, with 2 bases sitting between them. There are 12 residues in the CDR3. CDR1 is MNHNY and CDR2 is SVGAGI in the germline V gene (reference sequence). CDR3 sequence reads: CASSYLNQPQHF. The CDR3 coding sequence is TGTGCCAGCAGTTACTTAAATCAGCCCCAGCATTTT.